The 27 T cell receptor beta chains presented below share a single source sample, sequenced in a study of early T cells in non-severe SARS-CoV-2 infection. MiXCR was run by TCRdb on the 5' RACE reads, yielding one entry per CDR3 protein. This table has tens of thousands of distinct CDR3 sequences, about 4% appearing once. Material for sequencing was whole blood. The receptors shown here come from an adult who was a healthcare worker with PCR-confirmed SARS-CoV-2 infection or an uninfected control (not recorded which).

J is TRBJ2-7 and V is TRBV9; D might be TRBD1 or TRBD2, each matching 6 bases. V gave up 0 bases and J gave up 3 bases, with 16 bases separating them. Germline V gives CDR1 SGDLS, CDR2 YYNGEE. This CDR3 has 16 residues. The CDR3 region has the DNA TGTGCCAGCAGCGTAGCCCCATACGAGGGGGGCTACGAGCAGTACTTC. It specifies CASSVAPYEGGYEQYF.

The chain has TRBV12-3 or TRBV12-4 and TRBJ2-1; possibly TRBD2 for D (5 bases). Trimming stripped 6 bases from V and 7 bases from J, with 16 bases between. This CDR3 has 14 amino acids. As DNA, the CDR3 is TGTGCCAGCAGGGTGGGCTCACTAGGGAATGAGCAGTTCTTC. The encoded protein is CASRVGSLGNEQFF.

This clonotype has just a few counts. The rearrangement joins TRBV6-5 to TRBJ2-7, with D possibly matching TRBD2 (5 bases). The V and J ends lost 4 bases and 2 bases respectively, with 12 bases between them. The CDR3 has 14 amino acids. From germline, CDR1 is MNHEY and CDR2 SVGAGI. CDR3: CASSLGRGTYEQYF. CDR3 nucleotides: TGTGCCAGCAGTTTAGGGAGAGGAACCTACGAGCAGTACTTC.

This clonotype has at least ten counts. CDR3 coding DNA: TGTGCCAGCGGGTCAGCGGGGGGGATCGGAGCCGGGGAGCTGTTTTTT. Translation: CASGSAGGIGAGELFF. J is TRBJ2-2 and V is TRBV6-1, with TRBD2 matching over 10 bases. CDR1 is MNHNS and CDR2 is SASEGT in the germline V gene. Trimming took 8 bases from V and 6 from J; bases not matched to a gene: 12. This CDR3 has 16 amino acids.

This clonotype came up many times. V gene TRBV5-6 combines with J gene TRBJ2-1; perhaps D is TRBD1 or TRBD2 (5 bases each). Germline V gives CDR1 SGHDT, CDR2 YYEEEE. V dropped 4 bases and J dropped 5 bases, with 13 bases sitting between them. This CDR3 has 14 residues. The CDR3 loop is CASSRIGTNNEQFF. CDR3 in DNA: TGTGCCAGCAGCCGGATCGGGACCAACAATGAGCAGTTCTTC.

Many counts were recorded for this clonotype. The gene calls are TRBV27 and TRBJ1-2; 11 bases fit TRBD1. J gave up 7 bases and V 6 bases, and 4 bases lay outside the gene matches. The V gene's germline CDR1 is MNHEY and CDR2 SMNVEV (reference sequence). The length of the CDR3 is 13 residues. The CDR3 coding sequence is TGTGCCAGCAGGGCGGACAGGGGGCCTGGCTACACCTTC. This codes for CASRADRGPGYTF.

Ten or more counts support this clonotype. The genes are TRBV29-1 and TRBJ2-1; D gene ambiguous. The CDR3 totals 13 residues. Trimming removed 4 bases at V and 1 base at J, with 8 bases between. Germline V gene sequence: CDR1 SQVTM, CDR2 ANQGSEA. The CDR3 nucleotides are TGCAGCGTTGTTCAGGTGTCCTACAATGAGCAGTTCTTC. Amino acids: CSVVQVSYNEQFF.

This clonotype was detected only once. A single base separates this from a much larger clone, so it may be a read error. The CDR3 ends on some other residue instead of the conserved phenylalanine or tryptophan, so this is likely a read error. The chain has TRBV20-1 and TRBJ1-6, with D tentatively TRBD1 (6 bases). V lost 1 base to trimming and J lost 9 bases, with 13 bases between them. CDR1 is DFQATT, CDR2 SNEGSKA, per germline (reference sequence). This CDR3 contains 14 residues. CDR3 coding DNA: TGCAGTGCTAGAGTTCAGGGGTTAGGTTCACCCCTCCACCTT. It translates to CSARVQGLGSPLHL.

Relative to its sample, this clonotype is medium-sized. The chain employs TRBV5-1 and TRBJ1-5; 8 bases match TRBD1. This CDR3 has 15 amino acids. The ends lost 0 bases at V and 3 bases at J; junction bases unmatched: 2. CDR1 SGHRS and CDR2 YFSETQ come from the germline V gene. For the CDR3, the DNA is TGCGCCAGCAGCTTGGGGACAGGGACCAATCAGCCCCAGCATTTT. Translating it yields CASSLGTGTNQPQHF.

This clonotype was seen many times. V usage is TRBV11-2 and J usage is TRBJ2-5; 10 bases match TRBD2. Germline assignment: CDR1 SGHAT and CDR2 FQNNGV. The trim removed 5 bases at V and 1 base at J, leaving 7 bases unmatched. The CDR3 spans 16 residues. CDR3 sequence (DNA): TGTGCCAGCAGCCCCCGTAGCGGGGGGTCCCAAGAGACCCAGTACTTC. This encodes CASSPRSGGSQETQYF.

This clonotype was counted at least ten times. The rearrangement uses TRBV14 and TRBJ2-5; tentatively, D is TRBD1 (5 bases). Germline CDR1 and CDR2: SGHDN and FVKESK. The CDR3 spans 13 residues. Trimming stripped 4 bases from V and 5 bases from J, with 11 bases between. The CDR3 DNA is TGTGCCAGCAGCCTCTACAGGCGGGAGACCCAGTACTTC. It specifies CASSLYRRETQYF.

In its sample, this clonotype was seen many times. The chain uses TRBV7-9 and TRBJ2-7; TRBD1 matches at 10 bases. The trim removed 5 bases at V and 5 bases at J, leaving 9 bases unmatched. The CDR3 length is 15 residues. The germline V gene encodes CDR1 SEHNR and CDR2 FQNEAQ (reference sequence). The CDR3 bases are TGTGCCAGCAGCCAACGAGGGGACAGGGGCGACGAGCAGTACTTC. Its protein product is CASSQRGDRGDEQYF.

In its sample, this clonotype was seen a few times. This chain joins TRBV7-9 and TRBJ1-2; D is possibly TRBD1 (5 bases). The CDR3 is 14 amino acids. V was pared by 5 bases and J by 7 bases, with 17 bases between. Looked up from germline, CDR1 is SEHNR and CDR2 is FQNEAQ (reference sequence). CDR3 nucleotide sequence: TGTGCCAGCAGCCCGGACACAATTTCCTTTGGCTACACCTTC. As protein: CASSPDTISFGYTF.

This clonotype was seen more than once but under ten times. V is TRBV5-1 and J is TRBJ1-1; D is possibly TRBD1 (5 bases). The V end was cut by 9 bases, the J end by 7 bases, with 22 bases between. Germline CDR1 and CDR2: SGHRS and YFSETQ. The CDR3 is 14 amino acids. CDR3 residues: CATRFEWGSHEAFF. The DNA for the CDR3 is TGCGCCACCCGGTTTGAGTGGGGCAGCCATGAAGCTTTCTTT.

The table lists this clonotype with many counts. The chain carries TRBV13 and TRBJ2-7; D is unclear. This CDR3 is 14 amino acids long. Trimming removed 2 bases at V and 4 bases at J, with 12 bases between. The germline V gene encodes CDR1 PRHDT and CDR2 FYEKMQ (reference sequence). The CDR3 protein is CASSLSPSRYEQYF. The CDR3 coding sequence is TGTGCCAGCAGCTTATCCCCGAGCAGGTACGAGCAGTACTTC.

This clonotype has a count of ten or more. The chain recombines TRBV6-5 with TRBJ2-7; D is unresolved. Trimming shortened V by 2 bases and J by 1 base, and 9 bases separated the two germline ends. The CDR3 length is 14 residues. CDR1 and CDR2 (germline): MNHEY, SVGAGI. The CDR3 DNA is TGTGCCAGCAGTTACGATCAGGAGTCCTACGAGCAGTACTTC. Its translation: CASSYDQESYEQYF.

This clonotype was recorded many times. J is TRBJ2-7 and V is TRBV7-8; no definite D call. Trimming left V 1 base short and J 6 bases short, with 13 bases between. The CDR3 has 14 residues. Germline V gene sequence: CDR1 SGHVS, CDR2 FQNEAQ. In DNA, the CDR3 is TGTGCCAGCAGCTTAGAGGACCAGCAATCCGAGCAGTACTTC. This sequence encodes CASSLEDQQSEQYF.

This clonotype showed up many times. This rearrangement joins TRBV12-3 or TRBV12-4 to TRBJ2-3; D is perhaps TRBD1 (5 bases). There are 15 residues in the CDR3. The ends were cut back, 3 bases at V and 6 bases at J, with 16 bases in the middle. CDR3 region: CASSFAGRRRDTQYF. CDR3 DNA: TGTGCCAGCAGTTTCGCAGGGCGGAGAAGGGATACGCAGTATTTT.

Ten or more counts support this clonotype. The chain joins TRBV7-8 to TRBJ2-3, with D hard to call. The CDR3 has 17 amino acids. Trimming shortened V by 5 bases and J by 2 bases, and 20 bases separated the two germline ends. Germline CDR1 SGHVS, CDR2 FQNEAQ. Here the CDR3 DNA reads TGTGCCAGCAGCCCCCTCAGATTTGTCAGGAACACAGATACGCAGTATTTT. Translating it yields CASSPLRFVRNTDTQYF.

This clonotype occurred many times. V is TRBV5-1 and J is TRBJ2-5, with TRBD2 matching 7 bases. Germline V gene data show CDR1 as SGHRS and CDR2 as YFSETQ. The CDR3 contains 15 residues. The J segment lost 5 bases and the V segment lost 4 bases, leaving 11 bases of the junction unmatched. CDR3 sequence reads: CASSLLGRGEETQYF. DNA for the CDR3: TGCGCCAGCAGCCTGCTGGGACGGGGGGAGGAGACCCAGTACTTC.

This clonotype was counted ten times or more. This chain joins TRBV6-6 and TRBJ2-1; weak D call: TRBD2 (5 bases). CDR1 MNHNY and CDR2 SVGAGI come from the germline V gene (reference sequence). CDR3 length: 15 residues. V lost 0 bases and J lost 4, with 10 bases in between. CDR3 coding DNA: TGTGCCAGCAGTTACTCAGCCGGCGGGTACAATGAGCAGTTCTTC. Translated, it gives CASSYSAGGYNEQFF.

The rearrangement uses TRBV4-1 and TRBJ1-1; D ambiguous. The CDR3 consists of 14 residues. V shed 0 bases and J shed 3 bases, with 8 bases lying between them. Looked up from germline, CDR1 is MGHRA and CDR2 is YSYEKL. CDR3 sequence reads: CASSQEGLYTEAFF. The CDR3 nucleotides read TGCGCCAGCAGCCAAGAAGGGTTATACACTGAAGCTTTCTTT.

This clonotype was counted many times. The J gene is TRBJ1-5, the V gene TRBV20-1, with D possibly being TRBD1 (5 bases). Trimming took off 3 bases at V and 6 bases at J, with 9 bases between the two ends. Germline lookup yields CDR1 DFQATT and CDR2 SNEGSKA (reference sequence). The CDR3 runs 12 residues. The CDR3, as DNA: TGCAGTGCTAGTGAGGGGAGTCAGCCCCAGCATTTT. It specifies CSASEGSQPQHF.

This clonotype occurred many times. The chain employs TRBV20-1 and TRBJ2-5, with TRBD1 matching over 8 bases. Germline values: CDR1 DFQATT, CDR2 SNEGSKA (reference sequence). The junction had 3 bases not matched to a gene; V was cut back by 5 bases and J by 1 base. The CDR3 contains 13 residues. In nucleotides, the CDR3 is TGCAGTGCTCAGGACAGGGTCCAAGAGACCCAGTACTTC. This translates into CSAQDRVQETQYF.

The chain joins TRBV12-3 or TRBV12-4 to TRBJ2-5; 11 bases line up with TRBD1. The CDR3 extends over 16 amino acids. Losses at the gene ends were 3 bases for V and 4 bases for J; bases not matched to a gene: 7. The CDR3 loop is CASSFGDRGFGETQYF. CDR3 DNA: TGTGCCAGCAGTTTTGGGGACAGGGGGTTTGGAGAGACCCAGTACTTC.

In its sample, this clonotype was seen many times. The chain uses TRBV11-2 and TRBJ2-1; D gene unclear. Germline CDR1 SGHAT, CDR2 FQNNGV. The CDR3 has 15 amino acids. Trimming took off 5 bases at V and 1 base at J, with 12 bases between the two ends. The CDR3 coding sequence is TGTGCCAGCAGCCAAGTCCGATTTTCCTACAATGAGCAGTTCTTC. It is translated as CASSQVRFSYNEQFF.

The CDR3 DNA reads as TGTGCCAGCAGTTCTACAGGGGGATCGAATCAGCCCCAGCATTTT. Amino acids: CASSSTGGSNQPQHF. The V call is TRBV12-3 or TRBV12-4, the J call TRBJ1-5; 8 bases line up with TRBD1. V lost 4 bases, J lost 4 bases, and 6 bases stayed unmatched. The CDR3 totals 15 residues.